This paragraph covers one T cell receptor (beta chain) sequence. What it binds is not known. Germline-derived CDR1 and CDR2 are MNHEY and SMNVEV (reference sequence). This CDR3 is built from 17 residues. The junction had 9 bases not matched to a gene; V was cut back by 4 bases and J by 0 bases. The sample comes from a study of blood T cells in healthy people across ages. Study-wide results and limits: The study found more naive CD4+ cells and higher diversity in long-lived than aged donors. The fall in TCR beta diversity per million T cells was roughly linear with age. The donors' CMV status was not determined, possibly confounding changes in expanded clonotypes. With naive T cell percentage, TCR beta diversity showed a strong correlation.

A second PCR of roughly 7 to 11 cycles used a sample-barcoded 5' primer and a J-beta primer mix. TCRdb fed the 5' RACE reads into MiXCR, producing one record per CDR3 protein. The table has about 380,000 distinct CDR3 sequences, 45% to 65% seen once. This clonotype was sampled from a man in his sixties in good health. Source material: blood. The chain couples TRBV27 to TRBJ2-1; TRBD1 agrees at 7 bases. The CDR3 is CASSSHLRGISYNEQFF. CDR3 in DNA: TGTGCCAGCAGTTCACACCTCAGGGGGATCTCCTACAATGAGCAGTTCTTC.